These 14 T cell receptor beta chains share one sample of origin, sequenced in a study of cytomegalovirus exposure and HLA in healthy donors (dated by TCRdb to 2016 to 2017). The receptor library was made with the immunoSEQ multiplex PCR assay. For the multiplex PCR, a mixture combining 60 forward primers for TCR Vbeta segments and 13 reverse primers for TCR Jbeta segments was used. In TCRdb, the immuneACCESS table is reduced to in-frame sequences with V and J assigned. These tables do not hold every clone; where another copy was compared, an unresolved V gene accounts for under half, and the others remain unexplained. The sample table holds more than 150,000 clones, of which around 79% were seen once. The leading ten clones occupy around 1.6% of the sample. Sequences were obtained from PBMCs. These receptors came from a girl aged 10 to 17 in good health and CMV-seropositive.

The V gene is TRBV11-2, the J gene TRBJ2-5; D not resolved. The V gene lost 2 bases and the J gene lost 5 bases, with 12 bases spanning the gap. Germline lookup yields CDR1 SGHAT and CDR2 FQNNGV. The CDR3 totals 14 residues. CDR3 in DNA: TGTGCCAGCAGCTTAACTAACCTGGTCGAGACCCAGTACTTC. Encoded protein: CASSLTNLVETQYF.

The chain couples TRBV6-1 to TRBJ2-1, with 7 nucleotides matching TRBD1. Germline V lookup: CDR1 MNHNS, CDR2 SASEGT. This CDR3 spans 16 amino acids. Losses at the gene ends were 2 bases for V and 8 bases for J; bases not matched to a gene: 12. DNA for the CDR3: TGTGCCAGCAGTGAATCACCGGGACAGCACTCGGATGAGCAGTTCTTC. This gives the protein CASSESPGQHSDEQFF.

This chain uses TRBV29-1 with TRBJ1-1; weak D call: TRBD1 (6 bases). Trimming stripped 4 bases from V and 4 bases from J, with 16 bases between. Germline CDR1 reads SQVTM; CDR2 reads ANQGSEA. This CDR3 has 14 amino acids. The DNA of the CDR3 is TGCAGCGTTGCTTTTGGGGGCGCGAGCACTGAAGCTTTCTTT. Protein: CSVAFGGASTEAFF.

This chain connects TRBV9 to TRBJ2-2, with 9 bases matching TRBD1. The CDR3 spans 18 residues. Germline CDR1 and CDR2: SGDLS and YYNGEE. V gave up 3 bases and J gave up 4 bases; unmatched junction bases: 13. As DNA, the CDR3 is TGTGCCAGCAGCGCCCTGGACAGGGGCGGGACCCGCACCGGGGAGCTGTTTTTT. Translating it yields CASSALDRGGTRTGELFF. Using reference TRBV9 and TRBJ2-2 for the parts outside the CDR3, the full variable domain is DSGVTQTPKHLITATGQRVTLRCSPRSGDLSVYWYQQSLDQGLQFLIQYYNGEERAKGNILERFSAQQFPDLHSELNLSSLELGDSALYFCASSALDRGGTRTGELFFGEGSRLTVL.

The V call is TRBV5-1, the J call TRBJ2-1; a weak D match, TRBD1 (5 bases). The V gene lost 0 bases and the J gene lost 4 bases, with 11 bases spanning the gap. CDR3 length equals 15 residues. Germline V CDR1 and CDR2: SGHRS, YFSETQ. The CDR3 nucleotides read TGCGCCAGCAGCTTGGGGGGCGCCTCATACAATGAGCAGTTCTTC. It encodes CASSLGGASYNEQFF.

The sample holds one count of this clone. The rearrangement joins TRBV10-3 to TRBJ1-3; the D is unclear. Trimming cost V 4 bases and J 0 bases, with 10 bases left between them. CDR3 length equals 15 residues. Germline-derived CDR1 and CDR2 are ENHRY and SYGVKD. CDR3 in DNA: TGTGCCATCAGTGGTGACACCCTCTCTGGAAACACCATATATTTT. Its protein product is CAISGDTLSGNTIYF.

The V gene is TRBV10-1, the J gene TRBJ2-5; 8 bases agree with TRBD1. CDR3 size: 14 residues. With V trimmed by 4 bases and J by 2 bases, 3 bases remained unmatched. CDR1 is WNHNN and CDR2 is SYGVQD in the germline V gene (reference sequence). The chain's CDR3 is CASSGTGFQETQYF. The CDR3 nucleotides are TGCGCCAGCAGTGGGACAGGGTTTCAAGAGACCCAGTACTTC.

The genes are TRBV27 and TRBJ2-2, with 9 bases that match TRBD2. The germline V gene has CDR1 MNHEY and CDR2 SMNVEV (reference sequence). Trimming took 0 bases from V and 7 from J; bases not matched to a gene: 9. This CDR3 comprises 17 residues. CDR3 protein: CASSLSGLALGNGELFF. The CDR3 DNA is TGTGCCAGCAGTTTATCGGGACTAGCCCTAGGTAACGGGGAGCTGTTTTTT.

The V and J genes are TRBV15 and TRBJ2-1; 8 nucleotides agree with TRBD2. Unmatched junction bases numbered 5, after V lost 3 bases and J lost 4 bases. Germline assignment: CDR1 LNHNV and CDR2 YYDKDF (reference sequence). This CDR3 spans 15 amino acids. Here the CDR3 DNA reads TGTGCCACCAGCAGCGGGGGGGAGGTTTACAATGAGCAGTTCTTC. The encoded protein is CATSSGGEVYNEQFF.

The chain combines TRBV2 with TRBJ2-1; TRBD2 is a possible D gene (7 bases). Germline V gene sequence: CDR1 SNHLY, CDR2 FYNNEI. The CDR3 contains 12 residues. V was pared by 6 bases and J by 9 bases, with 12 bases between. The CDR3 region is CASSQGGGEQFF. The CDR3 coding sequence is TGTGCCAGCAGCCAAGGGGGGGGTGAGCAGTTCTTC.

This clone came up a few times. The chain has TRBV11-2 and TRBJ1-1; the match to TRBD1 covers 9 bases. The V gene end was trimmed by 6 bases and the J gene end by 11 bases; junction bases not matched to a gene: 7. There are 12 residues in the CDR3. The germline CDR1 and CDR2 sequences are SGHAT and FQNNGV. The CDR3 DNA reads TGTGCCAGCAGTTCCAGGACAGGGGAGGCTTTCTTT. Translating gives CASSSRTGEAFF.

The chain uses TRBV6-5 and TRBJ1-1; D gene ambiguous. CDR1 and CDR2 from the germline V gene are MNHEY and SVGAGI. Trimming stripped 8 bases from V and 1 base from J, with 5 bases between. The CDR3 length is 11 residues. The chain's CDR3 is CASVRNTEAFF. The CDR3 DNA sequence: TGTGCCAGCGTGAGGAACACTGAAGCTTTCTTT.

J is TRBJ2-1 and V is TRBV10-2; 7 bases are shared with TRBD2. This CDR3 spans 17 amino acids. Germline CDR1 WSHSY, CDR2 SAAADI. V was pared by 1 base and J by 3 bases, with 9 bases of the junction left unmatched. CDR3 nucleotides: TGCGCCAGCAGTGAGTATCTAGCGGAGAAGATCTACAATGAGCAGTTCTTC. Translating it yields CASSEYLAEKIYNEQFF.

This chain connects TRBV25-1 to TRBJ2-2, with no clear D. Germline CDR1 is MGHDK and CDR2 is SYGVNS. Trimming removed 5 bases from V and 0 bases from J, with 13 bases in between. This CDR3 spans 16 amino acids. The CDR3 loop reads CASSPFGQANTGELFF. The CDR3 nucleotides read TGTGCCAGCAGTCCATTTGGGCAGGCGAACACCGGGGAGCTGTTTTTT.